The rows below give T cell receptor beta chains drawn from one sample of a study of cytomegalovirus exposure and HLA in healthy donors. Produced via immunoSEQ multiplex PCR; TCRdb's table is partial and in-frame only. The repertoire includes around 210,000 clones, around 84% of them detected once, and about 0.25% sits in the top ten. The source material was PBMCs. Receptors were obtained from a girl aged 2-10 years in good health and CMV-seronegative. The CDR3 runs from the conserved cysteine through the conserved F or W. Fields, in order: V gene, clone size, J gene, D gene, CDR3 DNA, CDR3 protein. The D gene is left open where the match is weak. Rows may omit the clone size; those that give it use once, few, many or a size class.

V gene: TRBV28; clone size: .; J gene: TRBJ1-5; D gene: .; CDR3 DNA: TGTGCCAGCAGCCGATTTCGGGGGAGAGGCATTCCCGGGGACCAGCCCCAGCATTTT; CDR3 protein: CASSRFRGRGIPGDQPQHF
V gene: TRBV6-5; clone size: .; J gene: TRBJ1-2; D gene: .; CDR3 DNA: TGTGCCAGCAGATTAGACGGGGGAAGTTTGAGCTACACCTTC; CDR3 protein: CASRLDGGSLSYTF
V gene: TRBV7-9; clone size: few; J gene: TRBJ1-1; D gene: .; CDR3 DNA: TGTGCCAGCAGCTTAACAGGGAACACTGAAGCTTTCTTT; CDR3 protein: CASSLTGNTEAFF
V gene: TRBV7-9; clone size: .; J gene: TRBJ2-1; D gene: TRBD2; CDR3 DNA: TGTGCCAGCAGCCGGATGGGACTAGCGGGCCGGAGCTCCTACAATGAGCAGTTCTTC; CDR3 protein: CASSRMGLAGRSSYNEQFF
V gene: TRBV2; clone size: .; J gene: TRBJ2-7; D gene: TRBD1; CDR3 DNA: TGTGCCAGCACGGTTTCGGACAGGGGAGGCTACGAGCAGTACTTC; CDR3 protein: CASTVSDRGGYEQYF
V gene: TRBV6-5; clone size: .; J gene: TRBJ2-7; D gene: .; CDR3 DNA: TGTGCCAGCAGTTATATCAGCGGAACCTACGAGCAGTACTTC; CDR3 protein: CASSYISGTYEQYF
V gene: TRBV10-3; clone size: .; J gene: TRBJ2-7; D gene: TRBD1; CDR3 DNA: TGTGCCATCAGTGGTGAGGGGGCTAAGTTGTTCGACGAGCAGTACTTC; CDR3 protein: CAISGEGAKLFDEQYF
V gene: TRBV30; clone size: .; J gene: TRBJ1-1; D gene: .; CDR3 DNA: TGTGCCTGGAGTGTTGGTGCAGGGAACACTGAAGCTTTCTTT; CDR3 protein: CAWSVGAGNTEAFF
V gene: TRBV4-1; clone size: .; J gene: TRBJ1-5; D gene: .; CDR3 DNA: TGCGCCAGCAGCCAAGACATGTATCAGCCCCAGCATTTT; CDR3 protein: CASSQDMYQPQHF
V gene: TRBV4-1; clone size: .; J gene: TRBJ2-1; D gene: TRBD2; CDR3 DNA: TGCGCCAGCAGCCAAGATAGCGGGAGGTCCACAAGCTCCTACAATGAGCAGTTCTTC; CDR3 protein: CASSQDSGRSTSSYNEQFF
V gene: TRBV2; clone size: .; J gene: TRBJ1-5; D gene: .; CDR3 DNA: TGTGCCAGCAGTGGAGCTGTAGAGGGCAATCAGCCCCAGCATTTT; CDR3 protein: CASSGAVEGNQPQHF
V gene: TRBV19; clone size: .; J gene: TRBJ1-1; D gene: .; CDR3 DNA: TGTGCCAGTAGTATCGGGCGGGGTGGGAACACTGAAGCTTTCTTT; CDR3 protein: CASSIGRGGNTEAFF
V gene: TRBV5-1; clone size: .; J gene: TRBJ1-1; D gene: TRBD1; CDR3 DNA: TGCGCCAGCAGCATGACCGGGACAGGGGGGCCTGAAGCTTTCTTT; CDR3 protein: CASSMTGTGGPEAFF
V gene: TRBV6-5; clone size: .; J gene: TRBJ2-1; D gene: TRBD2; CDR3 DNA: TGTGCCAGCAGTTCGTTAGCGGGAGCGTTTGAGCAGTTCTTC; CDR3 protein: CASSSLAGAFEQFF
V gene: TRBV6-5; clone size: .; J gene: TRBJ2-2; D gene: .; CDR3 DNA: TGTGCCAGCAGTTACTCGGAGGGGAGCACCGGGGAGCTGTTTTTT; CDR3 protein: CASSYSEGSTGELFF
V gene: TRBV19; clone size: .; J gene: TRBJ2-1; D gene: .; CDR3 DNA: TGTGCCAGTAGTATAGCTAGGTACAATGAGCAGTTCTTC; CDR3 protein: CASSIARYNEQFF
V gene: TRBV10-1; clone size: .; J gene: TRBJ2-7; D gene: .; CDR3 DNA: TGCGCCAGCAGTGAGTCAGGGGCCTACGAGCAGTACTTC; CDR3 protein: CASSESGAYEQYF
V gene: TRBV5-1; clone size: .; J gene: TRBJ1-6; D gene: .; CDR3 DNA: TGCGCCAGCAGCTCGAGGGGGGGGGCCCCGGGAGGAGCTTCACCCCTCCACTTT; CDR3 protein: CASSSRGGAPGGASPLHF
V gene: TRBV7-9; clone size: .; J gene: TRBJ2-5; D gene: .; CDR3 DNA: TGTGCCAGCAGCTTTATACTTTCTCAAGAGACCCAGTACTTC; CDR3 protein: CASSFILSQETQYF
V gene: TRBV5-1; clone size: .; J gene: TRBJ2-1; D gene: TRBD1; CDR3 DNA: TGCGCCAGCAGCTTGGGGTCACAGGGGGGCAATGAGCAGTTCTTC; CDR3 protein: CASSLGSQGGNEQFF
V gene: TRBV6-1; clone size: .; J gene: TRBJ2-3; D gene: .; CDR3 DNA: TGTGCCAGCAGTTTAGAGGCTAGCACAGATACGCAGTATTTT; CDR3 protein: CASSLEASTDTQYF
V gene: TRBV12-5; clone size: .; J gene: TRBJ1-4; D gene: TRBD1; CDR3 DNA: TGTGCTAGTGGTTTGGGGACAGGCGAACTGTTTTTT; CDR3 protein: CASGLGTGELFF
V gene: TRBV27; clone size: .; J gene: TRBJ2-3; D gene: .; CDR3 DNA: TGTGCCAGCAGTTTAGTTAGTGGCACAGATACGCAGTATTTT; CDR3 protein: CASSLVSGTDTQYF
V gene: TRBV11-2; clone size: .; J gene: TRBJ1-2; D gene: TRBD1; CDR3 DNA: TGTGCCAGCAGCTTACAGGGGGTAGATGGCTACACCTTC; CDR3 protein: CASSLQGVDGYTF
V gene: TRBV19; clone size: .; J gene: TRBJ2-7; D gene: .; CDR3 DNA: TGTGCCAGTAGTTCATACAGGGAGACCTACGAGCAGTACTTC; CDR3 protein: CASSSYRETYEQYF
V gene: TRBV5-1; clone size: .; J gene: TRBJ2-5; D gene: TRBD2; CDR3 DNA: TGCGCCAGCAGCTTGTTGGGACTAGCGGGAGGGCGGCAAGAGACCCAGTACTTC; CDR3 protein: CASSLLGLAGGRQETQYF
V gene: TRBV20-1; clone size: .; J gene: TRBJ2-1; D gene: .; CDR3 DNA: TGCAGTGCTAGGAGCTTCTATGAGCAGTTCTTC; CDR3 protein: CSARSFYEQFF
V gene: TRBV30; clone size: .; J gene: TRBJ2-5; D gene: .; CDR3 DNA: TGTGCCTGGAGTGGGGGCGGGAAAGAGACCCAGTACTTC; CDR3 protein: CAWSGGGKETQYF
V gene: TRBV10-2; clone size: .; J gene: TRBJ2-1; D gene: TRBD2; CDR3 DNA: TGCGCCAGCAGTGACCTAGCGGGGGGTAGTGAGCAGTTCTTC; CDR3 protein: CASSDLAGGSEQFF
V gene: TRBV5-1; clone size: .; J gene: TRBJ2-1; D gene: TRBD2; CDR3 DNA: TGCGCCAGCAGCTTCGGACTAGCGGGGGCAAATCGCAATGAGCAGTTCTTC; CDR3 protein: CASSFGLAGANRNEQFF
V gene: TRBV2; clone size: .; J gene: TRBJ2-3; D gene: TRBD2; CDR3 DNA: TGTGCCAGGTTTCTAGCGGGAGGTGAGGGATATGGCGCAGATACGCAGTATTTT; CDR3 protein: CARFLAGGEGYGADTQYF
V gene: TRBV4-1; clone size: .; J gene: TRBJ2-1; D gene: .; CDR3 DNA: TGCGCCAGCAGCCAAGGGCCTCTAGCGAATGAGCAGTTCTTC; CDR3 protein: CASSQGPLANEQFF
V gene: TRBV4-1; clone size: .; J gene: TRBJ2-1; D gene: .; CDR3 DNA: TGCGCCAGCAGGTCACTAGGCAACAATGAGCAGTTCTTC; CDR3 protein: CASRSLGNNEQFF
V gene: TRBV7-9; clone size: .; J gene: TRBJ1-1; D gene: .; CDR3 DNA: TGTGCCAGCAGCTCGCTAGACGGCTTGAACACTGAAGCTTTCTTT; CDR3 protein: CASSSLDGLNTEAFF
V gene: TRBV10-2; clone size: .; J gene: TRBJ1-1; D gene: .; CDR3 DNA: TGCGCCAGCAGGGCGGGGAGCACTGAAGCTTTCTTT; CDR3 protein: CASRAGSTEAFF
V gene: TRBV5-1; clone size: .; J gene: TRBJ1-1; D gene: .; CDR3 DNA: TGCGCCAGCAGCTTGCGGGGGGGGATTGACACTGAAGCTTTCTTT; CDR3 protein: CASSLRGGIDTEAFF